Below, 29 T cell receptor beta chains from the same sample are listed, as sequenced in a study of T-cell memory formation after mild COVID-19. Using its own MiXCR run on the 5' RACE reads, TCRdb lists one record per CDR3 protein. Among about 390,000 distinct CDR3 sequences, about 16% were seen once, and the ten largest hold 20% to 25%. The sample was PBMCs or a T cell subset sorted from them (not recorded which). The receptors shown here come from a young man who had mild COVID-19 (a few samples of this study predate the infection). Cell type and time point are not known.

This clonotype appeared a few times. The CDR3 loop reads CASSLAVVGNSPLHF. CDR3 DNA sequence: TGTGCCAGCAGCTTAGCGGTCGTTGGGAATTCACCCCTCCACTTT. The chain uses TRBV7-2 and TRBJ1-6, with no clear D. CDR1 SGHTA and CDR2 FQGNSA come from the germline V gene. Trimming took off 0 bases at V and 7 bases at J, with 10 bases between the two ends. The CDR3 is 15 amino acids.

The chain uses TRBV7-8 and TRBJ2-1; TRBD1 is a possible D gene (5 bases). This CDR3 has 15 amino acids. Germline loops: CDR1 SGHVS, CDR2 FQNEAQ. V was clipped by 1 base and J by 7 bases, with 14 bases between them. CDR3: CASSLDPAGLNEQFF. DNA for the CDR3: TGTGCCAGCAGCTTAGATCCAGCAGGGTTAAATGAGCAGTTCTTC.

This clonotype appeared a few times. The chain combines TRBV7-8 with TRBJ1-1; no reliable D call. Germline CDR1 and CDR2: SGHVS and FQNEAQ. The CDR3 totals 13 residues. V was trimmed by 2 bases and J by 3 bases, leaving 7 bases between them. CDR3 coding DNA: TGTGCCAGCAGCTTAAGTGTTGACACTGAAGCTTTCTTT. It codes for CASSLSVDTEAFF.

V and J are TRBV2 and TRBJ2-5; 10 positions match TRBD2. The germline V gene has CDR1 SNHLY and CDR2 FYNNEI. The CDR3 is 12 amino acids. J was trimmed by 5 bases and V by 8 bases; bases with no gene match: 2. The chain's CDR3 is CASQGLAETQYF. Written as DNA, the CDR3 is TGTGCCAGCCAGGGACTAGCGGAGACCCAGTACTTC.

This clonotype was counted only a few times. The J gene is TRBJ1-2, the V gene TRBV7-9; unclear D gene. CDR1 and CDR2 from the germline V gene are SEHNR and FQNEAQ (reference sequence). This CDR3 spans 15 amino acids. The V and J ends lost 1 base and 8 bases respectively, with 17 bases between them. For the CDR3, the DNA is TGTGCCAGCAGCTTAGATTTGGGCGGCCGCGAAGGCTACACCTTC. Protein: CASSLDLGGREGYTF.

In nucleotides, the CDR3 is TGCGCCAGCAGCTTGGGGGGAACCGTTGATCAGCCCCAGCATTTT. Translating gives CASSLGGTVDQPQHF. The gene calls are TRBV5-1 and TRBJ1-5; D uncertain. The CDR3 has 15 amino acids. Germline values: CDR1 SGHRS, CDR2 YFSETQ. Trimming removed 0 bases at V and 5 bases at J, with 12 bases between.

This clonotype was picked up a small number of times. The gene calls are TRBV5-6 and TRBJ1-1; 8 nucleotides align to TRBD1. V dropped 3 bases and J dropped 7; count of bases not matched to a gene: 5. CDR1 and CDR2 (germline): SGHDT, YYEEEE. The CDR3 is made up of 13 amino acids. The CDR3 DNA sequence: TGTGCCAGCAGCTCCGGACAGGGCGGTGAAGCTTTCTTT. It yields the protein CASSSGQGGEAFF.

This clonotype occurred many times. This chain joins TRBV5-1 and TRBJ1-5; tentative D call: TRBD1 (5 bases). The germline V gene encodes CDR1 SGHRS and CDR2 YFSETQ. Trimming took 0 bases from V and 4 from J, leaving 8 bases between them. The CDR3 is 14 amino acids. The CDR3 reads CASSLGTSNQPQHF. The CDR3 DNA reads as TGCGCCAGCAGCTTGGGGACATCGAATCAGCCCCAGCATTTT.

This clonotype was counted a few times. J is TRBJ1-2 and V is TRBV7-2; D ambiguous. There are 15 residues in the CDR3. With 3 bases removed from V and 0 bases from J, the gap between germline ends came to 11 bases. The V gene's germline CDR1 is SGHTA and CDR2 FQGNSA. CDR3 region: CASSLVYPANYGYTF. The CDR3 nucleotides are TGTGCCAGCAGCTTGGTCTACCCAGCTAACTATGGCTACACCTTC.

The V gene is TRBV7-9, the J gene TRBJ2-2; perhaps TRBD1 as D (5 bases). This CDR3 is built from 14 residues. CDR1 and CDR2 (germline): SEHNR, FQNEAQ (reference sequence). The V end lost 5 bases, the J end lost 6 bases, and 13 bases lay between the germline ends. Here the CDR3 reads CASSLHTRAGELFF. CDR3 DNA sequence: TGTGCCAGCAGCCTACACACCAGGGCCGGGGAGCTGTTTTTT.

This rearrangement joins TRBV7-2 to TRBJ2-4; D is uncertain. V was clipped by 0 bases and J by 4 bases, with 4 bases between them. The germline V gene has CDR1 SGHTA and CDR2 FQGNSA. The CDR3 consists of 13 residues. The CDR3 loop is CASSLARKNIQYF. CDR3 sequence (DNA): TGTGCCAGCAGCTTAGCCAGAAAAAACATTCAGTACTTC.

This clonotype was counted only a few times. V is TRBV28 and J is TRBJ2-4, with no clear D. The germline V and J ends were trimmed by 6 bases and 0 bases, with 15 bases remaining between them. Germline loops: CDR1 MDHEN, CDR2 SYDVKM. The CDR3 runs to 16 residues. The CDR3 region has the DNA TGTGCCAGCAGCCTCCCACTCTCGTTAGCCAAAAACATTCAGTACTTC. This gives the protein CASSLPLSLAKNIQYF.

V and J are TRBV7-2 and TRBJ1-1, with D unresolved. The CDR3 is made up of 12 amino acids. V was clipped by 1 base and J by 6 bases, with 6 bases between them. Germline CDR1 and CDR2: SGHTA and FQGNSA. CDR3 amino acids: CASSLGRPEAFF. The CDR3 region has the DNA TGTGCCAGCAGCTTAGGACGGCCTGAAGCTTTCTTT. Together with reference TRBV7-2 and TRBJ1-1, the CDR3 gives the full variable domain: GAGVSQSPSNKVTEKGKDVELRCDPISGHTALYWYRQSLGQGLEFLIYFQGNSAPDKSGLPSDRFSAERTGGSVSTLTIQRTQQEDSAVYLCASSLGRPEAFFGQGTRLTVV.

The chain recombines TRBV5-4 with TRBJ2-5; D may be TRBD2 (6 bases). The CDR3 loop spans 15 amino acids. The germline CDR1 and CDR2 sequences are SGHNT and YYREEE (reference sequence). V lost 2 bases and J 0 bases, leaving 11 bases between the germline ends. CDR3 amino acids: CASSFQGLYQETQYF. In DNA form, the CDR3 reads TGTGCCAGCAGCTTCCAGGGACTCTACCAAGAGACCCAGTACTTC.

There are a few counts of this clonotype. The V gene is TRBV10-3, the J gene TRBJ2-5; D possibly corresponds to TRBD1 (5 bases). CDR3 length equals 14 residues. The V end lost 0 bases, the J end lost 4 bases, and 9 bases lay between the germline ends. Germline values: CDR1 ENHRY, CDR2 SYGVKD. The CDR3 region has the DNA TGTGCCATCAGTGAGTCGAAAGGGGCAGAGACCCAGTACTTC. Protein sequence: CAISESKGAETQYF.

This clonotype was observed a few times. J is TRBJ1-1 and V is TRBV7-2; D might be TRBD1 (6 bases). The germline gives CDR1 SGHTA, CDR2 FQGNSA. V was clipped by 5 bases and J by 9 bases, with 19 bases between them. The CDR3 has 14 residues. CDR3: CASSQRGATAKAFF. The CDR3 DNA reads TGTGCCAGCAGCCAGAGGGGGGCAACGGCTAAAGCTTTCTTT. Full variable domain (rest looked up from reference TRBV7-2 and TRBJ1-1): GAGVSQSPSNKVTEKGKDVELRCDPISGHTALYWYRQSLGQGLEFLIYFQGNSAPDKSGLPSDRFSAERTGGSVSTLTIQRTQQEDSAVYLCASSQRGATAKAFFGQGTRLTVV.

This clonotype is a singleton in its sample. The chain couples TRBV5-4 to TRBJ1-2, with 8 bases fitting TRBD1. CDR1 and CDR2 (germline): SGHNT, YYREEE (reference sequence). This CDR3 has 16 amino acids. V lost 0 bases to trimming and J lost 4 bases; unmatched junction nucleotides: 8. CDR3 amino acids: CASSLGAGGGGYGYTF. The CDR3 DNA sequence: TGTGCCAGCAGCTTGGGGGCAGGGGGCGGAGGCTATGGCTACACCTTC.

This clonotype was observed a handful of times. The chain couples TRBV12-3 or TRBV12-4 to TRBJ2-1; 7 positions agree with TRBD2. The CDR3 runs 15 residues. V trimming: 7 bases; J trimming: 4 bases; junction bases outside the gene matches: 10. Here the CDR3 DNA reads TGTGCCAGCACCGCGGGCGGGGGTCGGTACAATGAGCAGTTCTTC. Its translation is CASTAGGGRYNEQFF.

This clonotype turned up a few times. This chain uses TRBV21-1 with TRBJ1-1. TRBV21-1 is tagged as a pseudogene. This CDR3 comprises 12 residues. The CDR3 loop is CASSKLTGEAFF. CDR3 in DNA: TGTGCCAGCAGCAAACTAACGGGTGAAGCTTTCTTT.

This clonotype was recorded a few times. The DNA for the CDR3 is TGCGCCAGCAGCTTAAGAACTAGCGGGGGGGCTTCCGGGGCCAACGTCCTGACTTTC. Translation gives CASSLRTSGGASGANVLTF. The chain employs TRBV5-1 and TRBJ2-6, with TRBD2 matching 13 bases. This CDR3 has 19 residues. Germline V CDR1 and CDR2: SGHRS, YFSETQ. With V trimmed by 2 bases and J by 4 bases, 9 bases remained unmatched.

This clonotype was detected only a few times. The chain couples TRBV15 to TRBJ1-4, with D perhaps TRBD1 (5 bases). The CDR3 consists of 16 residues. CDR1 and CDR2 from the germline V gene are LNHNV and YYDKDF (reference sequence). V was shortened by 0 bases and J by 7 bases, with 15 bases between the two germline ends. CDR3 in amino acids: CATSRDLRKGTEKLFF. The CDR3 DNA is TGTGCCACCAGCAGAGATCTAAGAAAGGGGACTGAAAAACTGTTTTTT.

This chain links TRBV5-1 with TRBJ2-3; 7 positions match TRBD1. This CDR3 comprises 15 residues. Germline CDR1 is SGHRS and CDR2 is YFSETQ. Trimming took 4 bases from V and 2 from J; bases not matched to a gene: 7. CDR3 amino acids: CASSPKTGLTDTQYF. The CDR3 DNA sequence: TGCGCCAGCAGCCCGAAGACAGGGCTCACAGATACGCAGTATTTT.

The V and J genes are TRBV7-2 and TRBJ2-7, with a tentative D call TRBD1 (7 bases). This CDR3 region has 13 residues. CDR1 is SGHTA and CDR2 is FQGNSA in the germline V gene. Trimming took off 9 bases at V and 3 bases at J, with 15 bases between the two ends. The DNA for the CDR3 is TGTGCCAGTAGCGGAGCAGGGGGCTACGAGCAGTACTTC. The encoded protein is CASSGAGGYEQYF.

The V gene is TRBV5-4, the J gene TRBJ2-7, with D tentatively TRBD1 or TRBD2 (5 bases each). V lost 5 bases, J lost 7 bases, and 16 bases lay in between. There are 13 residues in the CDR3. The germline V gene has CDR1 SGHNT and CDR2 YYREEE (reference sequence). The CDR3 region is CASRLTRDGEQYV. Here the CDR3 DNA reads TGTGCCAGCAGACTGACCCGGGACGGGGAGCAGTACGTC.

This chain links TRBV7-8 with TRBJ1-5, with 8 bases fitting TRBD1. Per germline, CDR1 SGHVS and CDR2 FQNEAQ. CDR3 size: 17 residues. J was trimmed by 5 bases and V by 4 bases; bases with no gene match: 13. The CDR3 nucleotides read TGTGCCAGCAGCTCCCCGGGTCGGACAGGGCGGGATCAGCCCCAGCATTTT. This encodes CASSSPGRTGRDQPQHF.

This rearrangement joins TRBV2 to TRBJ2-3; 10 bases fit TRBD2. Germline lookup yields CDR1 SNHLY and CDR2 FYNNEI. The CDR3 runs to 17 residues. Unmatched junction bases numbered 9, after V lost 1 base and J lost 5 bases. This chain's CDR3 is CASSEETSGDWGDTQYF. The CDR3 DNA is TGTGCCAGCAGTGAAGAAACTAGCGGGGACTGGGGAGATACGCAGTATTTT.

This clonotype was picked up a small number of times. V gene TRBV6-2 or TRBV6-3 combines with J gene TRBJ2-7, with D maybe TRBD1 (5 bases). Germline V gene lookup returns CDR1 MNHEY and CDR2 SVGEGT. V was cut by 0 bases and J by 3 bases, with 6 bases left in between. There are 13 residues in the CDR3. The DNA of the CDR3 is TGTGCCAGCAGTTACTCAGGGGACTACGAGCAGTACGTC. This gives the protein CASSYSGDYEQYV.

This clonotype was seen a few times. This chain uses TRBV7-9 with TRBJ2-5; D is uncertain. The germline V gene encodes CDR1 SEHNR and CDR2 FQNEAQ (reference sequence). Trimming stripped 2 bases from V and 7 bases from J, with 14 bases between. The CDR3 spans 14 residues. The CDR3 here is CASSLPDPHGTQYF. The CDR3 bases are TGTGCCAGCAGCTTACCAGACCCTCATGGGACCCAGTACTTC. Looking up the rest from reference TRBV7-9 and TRBJ2-5 gives the full variable domain: DTGVSQNPRHKITKRGQNVTFRCDPISEHNRLYWYRQTLGQGPEFLTYFQNEAQLEKSRLLSDRFSAERPKGSFSTLEIQRTEQGDSAMYLCASSLPDPHGTQYFGPGTRLLVL.

This clonotype was seen only once. The chain has TRBV20-1 and TRBJ1-2; unclear D gene. Trimming cost V 3 bases and J 4 bases, with 12 bases left between them. This CDR3 is built from 13 residues. The germline gives CDR1 DFQATT, CDR2 SNEGSKA (reference sequence). The CDR3 region is CSARGMAAYGYTF. CDR3 bases: TGCAGTGCTAGGGGGATGGCAGCCTATGGCTACACCTTC.